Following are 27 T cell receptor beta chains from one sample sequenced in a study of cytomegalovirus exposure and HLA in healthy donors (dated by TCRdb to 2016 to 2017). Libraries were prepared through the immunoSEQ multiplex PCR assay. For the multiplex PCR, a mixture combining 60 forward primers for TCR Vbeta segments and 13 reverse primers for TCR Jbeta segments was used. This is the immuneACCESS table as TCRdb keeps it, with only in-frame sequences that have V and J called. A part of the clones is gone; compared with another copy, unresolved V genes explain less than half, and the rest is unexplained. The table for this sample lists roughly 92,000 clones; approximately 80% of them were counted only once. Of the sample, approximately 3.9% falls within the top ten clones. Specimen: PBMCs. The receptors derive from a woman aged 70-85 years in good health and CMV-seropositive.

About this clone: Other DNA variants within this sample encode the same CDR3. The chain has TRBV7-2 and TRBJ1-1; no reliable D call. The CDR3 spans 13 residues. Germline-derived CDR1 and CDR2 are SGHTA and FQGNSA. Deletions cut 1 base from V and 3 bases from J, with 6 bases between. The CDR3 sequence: CASSLERYTEAFF. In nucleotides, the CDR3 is TGTGCCAGCAGCTTAGAGAGGTACACTGAAGCTTTCTTT.

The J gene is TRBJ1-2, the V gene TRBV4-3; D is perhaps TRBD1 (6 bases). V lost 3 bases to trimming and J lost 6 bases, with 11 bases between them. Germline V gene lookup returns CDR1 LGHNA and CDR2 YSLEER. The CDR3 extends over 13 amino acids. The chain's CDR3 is CASSHGTLDGYTF. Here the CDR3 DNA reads TGCGCCAGCAGCCACGGGACATTGGATGGCTACACCTTC.

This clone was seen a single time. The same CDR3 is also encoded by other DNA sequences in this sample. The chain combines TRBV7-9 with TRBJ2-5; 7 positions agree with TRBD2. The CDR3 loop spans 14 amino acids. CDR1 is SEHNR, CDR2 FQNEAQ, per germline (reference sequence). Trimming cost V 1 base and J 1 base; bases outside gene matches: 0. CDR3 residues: CASSLGGGQETQYF. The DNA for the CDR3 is TGTGCCAGCAGCTTAGGGGGGGGCCAAGAGACCCAGTACTTC.

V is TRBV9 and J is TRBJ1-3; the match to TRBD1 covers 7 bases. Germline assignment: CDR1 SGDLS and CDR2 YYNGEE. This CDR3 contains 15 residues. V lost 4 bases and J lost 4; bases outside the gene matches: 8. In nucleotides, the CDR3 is TGTGCCAGCAGCCAACGGGTGACAGGGGGAAACACCATATATTTT. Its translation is CASSQRVTGGNTIYF.

Here the CDR3 DNA reads TGTGCCAGCAGCTCGGACAGGGGAACCTACGAGCAGTACTTC. As protein: CASSSDRGTYEQYF. The chain combines TRBV7-2 with TRBJ2-7; 9 positions agree with TRBD1. Germline values: CDR1 SGHTA, CDR2 FQGNSA. With V trimmed by 4 bases and J by 2 bases, 3 bases remained unmatched. This CDR3 spans 14 amino acids.

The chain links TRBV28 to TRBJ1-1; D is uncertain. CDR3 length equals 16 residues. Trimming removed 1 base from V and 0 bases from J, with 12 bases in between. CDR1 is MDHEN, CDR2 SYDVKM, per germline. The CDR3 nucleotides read TGTGCCAGCAGTTTATTTTCTGGGAGGTTGAACACTGAAGCTTTCTTT. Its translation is CASSLFSGRLNTEAFF.

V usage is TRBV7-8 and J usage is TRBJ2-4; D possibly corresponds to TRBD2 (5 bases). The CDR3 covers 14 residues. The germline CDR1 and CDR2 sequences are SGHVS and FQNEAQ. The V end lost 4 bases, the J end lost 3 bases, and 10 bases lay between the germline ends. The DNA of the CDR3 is TGTGCCAGCAGCTCCACTAGAAGCAAAAACATTCAGTACTTC. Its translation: CASSSTRSKNIQYF.

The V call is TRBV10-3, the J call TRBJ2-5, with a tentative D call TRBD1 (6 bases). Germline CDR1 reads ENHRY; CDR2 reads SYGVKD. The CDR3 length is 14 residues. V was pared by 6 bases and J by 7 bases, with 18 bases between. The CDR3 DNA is TGTGCCATCAGGAAGGACAGTCGGGATGGGACCCAGTACTTC. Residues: CAIRKDSRDGTQYF.

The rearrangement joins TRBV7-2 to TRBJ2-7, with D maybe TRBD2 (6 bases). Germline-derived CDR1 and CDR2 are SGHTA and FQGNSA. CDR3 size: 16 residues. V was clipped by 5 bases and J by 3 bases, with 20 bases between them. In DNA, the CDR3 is TGTGCCAGCAGCCAGGATGGGCGGGGAGGCCTCTACGAGCAGTACTTC. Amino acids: CASSQDGRGGLYEQYF.

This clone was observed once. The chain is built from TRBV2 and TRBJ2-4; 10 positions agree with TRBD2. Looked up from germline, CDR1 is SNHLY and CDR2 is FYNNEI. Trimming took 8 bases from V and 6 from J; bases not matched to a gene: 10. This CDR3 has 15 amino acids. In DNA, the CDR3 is TGTGCCAGCGCTTATCTAGCGGGAGAGGTAAACATTCAGTACTTC. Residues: CASAYLAGEVNIQYF.

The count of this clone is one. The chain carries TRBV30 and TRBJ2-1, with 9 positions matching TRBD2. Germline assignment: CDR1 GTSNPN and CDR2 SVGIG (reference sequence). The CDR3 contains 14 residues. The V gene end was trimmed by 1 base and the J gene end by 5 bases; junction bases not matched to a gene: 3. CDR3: CAWSASGTNNEQFF. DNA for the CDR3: TGTGCCTGGAGTGCTAGCGGGACAAACAATGAGCAGTTCTTC.

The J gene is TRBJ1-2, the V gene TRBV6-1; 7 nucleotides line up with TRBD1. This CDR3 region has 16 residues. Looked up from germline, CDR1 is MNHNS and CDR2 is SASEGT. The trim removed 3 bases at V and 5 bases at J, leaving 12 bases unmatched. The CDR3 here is CASSDIPRQGGYGYTF. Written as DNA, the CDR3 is TGTGCCAGCAGTGATATCCCCCGACAGGGCGGGTATGGCTACACCTTC.

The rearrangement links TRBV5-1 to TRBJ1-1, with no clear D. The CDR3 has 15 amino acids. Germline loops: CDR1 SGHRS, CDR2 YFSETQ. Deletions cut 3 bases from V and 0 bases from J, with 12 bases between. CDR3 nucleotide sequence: TGCGCCAGCAGCTCGGCGGGAACTATGAACACTGAAGCTTTCTTT. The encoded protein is CASSSAGTMNTEAFF.

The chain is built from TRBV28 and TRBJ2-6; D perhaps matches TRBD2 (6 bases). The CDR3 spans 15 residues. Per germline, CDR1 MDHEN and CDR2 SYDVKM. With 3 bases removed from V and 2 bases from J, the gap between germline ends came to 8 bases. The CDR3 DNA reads TGTGCCAGCAGTTTGGGGGGTCCTGGGGCCAACGTCCTGACTTTC. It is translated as CASSLGGPGANVLTF.

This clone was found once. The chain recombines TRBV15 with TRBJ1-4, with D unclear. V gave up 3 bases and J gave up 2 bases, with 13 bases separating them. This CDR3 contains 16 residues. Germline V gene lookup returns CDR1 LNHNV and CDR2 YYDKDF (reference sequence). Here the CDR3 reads CATSSGLGGTNEKLFF. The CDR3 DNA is TGTGCCACCAGCAGTGGCCTAGGTGGTACTAATGAAAAACTGTTTTTT. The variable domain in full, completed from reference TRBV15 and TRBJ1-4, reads DAMVIQNPRYQVTQFGKPVTLSCSQTLNHNVMYWYQQKSSQAPKLLFHYYDKDFNNEADTPDNFQSRRPNTSFCFLDIRSPGLGDTAMYLCATSSGLGGTNEKLFFGSGTQLSVL.

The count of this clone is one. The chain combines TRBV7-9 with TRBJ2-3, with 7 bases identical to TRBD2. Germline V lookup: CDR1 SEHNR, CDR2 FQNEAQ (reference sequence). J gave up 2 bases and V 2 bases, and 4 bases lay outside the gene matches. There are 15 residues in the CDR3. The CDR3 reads CASSLSSGATDTQYF. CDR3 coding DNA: TGTGCCAGCAGCTTATCTAGCGGAGCCACAGATACGCAGTATTTT. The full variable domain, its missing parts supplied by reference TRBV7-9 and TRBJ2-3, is DTGVSQNPRHKITKRGQNVTFRCDPISEHNRLYWYRQTLGQGPEFLTYFQNEAQLEKSRLLSDRFSAERPKGSFSTLEIQRTEQGDSAMYLCASSLSSGATDTQYFGPGTRLTVL.

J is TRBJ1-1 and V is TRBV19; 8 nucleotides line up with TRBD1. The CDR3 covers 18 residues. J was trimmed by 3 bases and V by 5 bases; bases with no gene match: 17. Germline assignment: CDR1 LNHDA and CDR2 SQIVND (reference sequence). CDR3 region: CASSPRTGQGGGHTEAFF. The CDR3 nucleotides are TGTGCCAGTAGTCCACGGACCGGACAGGGCGGAGGGCACACTGAAGCTTTCTTT.

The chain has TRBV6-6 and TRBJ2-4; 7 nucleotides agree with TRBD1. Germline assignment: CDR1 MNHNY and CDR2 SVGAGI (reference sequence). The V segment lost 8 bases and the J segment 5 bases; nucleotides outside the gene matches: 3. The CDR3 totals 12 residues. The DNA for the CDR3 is TGTGCCAGCCGGGACAGTGAAAACATTCAGTACTTC. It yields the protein CASRDSENIQYF.

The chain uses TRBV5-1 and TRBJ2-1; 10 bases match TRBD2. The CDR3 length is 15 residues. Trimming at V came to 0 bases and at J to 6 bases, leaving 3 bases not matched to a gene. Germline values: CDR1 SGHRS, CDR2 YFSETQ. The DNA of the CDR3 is TGCGCCAGCAGCTTGGTCCTAGCGGGAGCCAATGAGCAGTTCTTC. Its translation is CASSLVLAGANEQFF.

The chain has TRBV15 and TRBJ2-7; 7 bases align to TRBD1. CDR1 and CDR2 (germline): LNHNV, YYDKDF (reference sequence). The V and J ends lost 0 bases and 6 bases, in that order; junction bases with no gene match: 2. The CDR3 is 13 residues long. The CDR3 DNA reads TGTGCCACCAGCAGAGATAGGGGGCGCGAGCAGTACTTC. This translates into CATSRDRGREQYF.

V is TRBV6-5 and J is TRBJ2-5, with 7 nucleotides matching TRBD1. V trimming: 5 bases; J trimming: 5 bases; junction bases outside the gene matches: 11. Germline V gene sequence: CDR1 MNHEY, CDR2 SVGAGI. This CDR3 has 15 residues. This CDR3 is CASSPEGAVWETQYF. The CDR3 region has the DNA TGTGCCAGCAGTCCTGAGGGGGCCGTATGGGAGACCCAGTACTTC.

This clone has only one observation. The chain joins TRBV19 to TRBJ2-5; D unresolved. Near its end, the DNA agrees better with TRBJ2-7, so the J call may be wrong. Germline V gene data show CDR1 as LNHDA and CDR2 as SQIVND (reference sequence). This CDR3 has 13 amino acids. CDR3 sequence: CASSIGSDYEQYF. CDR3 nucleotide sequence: TGTGCCAGTAGTATAGGCTCAGACTACGAGCAGTACTTC.

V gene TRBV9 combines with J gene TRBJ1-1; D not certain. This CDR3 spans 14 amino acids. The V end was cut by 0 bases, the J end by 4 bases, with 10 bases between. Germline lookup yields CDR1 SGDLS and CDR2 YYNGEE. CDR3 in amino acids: CASSVVKGGTEAFF. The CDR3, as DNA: TGTGCCAGCAGCGTAGTCAAGGGAGGCACTGAAGCTTTCTTT.

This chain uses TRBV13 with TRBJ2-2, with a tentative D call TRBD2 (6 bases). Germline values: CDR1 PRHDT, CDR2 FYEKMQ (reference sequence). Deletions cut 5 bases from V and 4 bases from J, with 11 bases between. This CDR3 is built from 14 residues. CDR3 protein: CASSPRLVTGELFF. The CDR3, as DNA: TGTGCCAGCAGCCCCCGACTAGTCACCGGGGAGCTGTTTTTT.

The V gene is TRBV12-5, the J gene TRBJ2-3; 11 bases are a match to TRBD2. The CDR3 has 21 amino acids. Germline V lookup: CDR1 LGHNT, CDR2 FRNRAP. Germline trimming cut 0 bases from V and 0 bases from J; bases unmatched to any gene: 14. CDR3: CASGLVRRASGRRVSTDTQYF. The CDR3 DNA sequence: TGTGCTAGTGGTTTGGTACGACGGGCTAGCGGGAGGAGGGTGAGCACAGATACGCAGTATTTT.

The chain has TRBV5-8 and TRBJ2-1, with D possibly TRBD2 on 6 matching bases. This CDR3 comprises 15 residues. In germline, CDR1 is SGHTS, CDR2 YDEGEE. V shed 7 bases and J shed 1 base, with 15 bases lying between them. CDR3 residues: CASPWGTASYNEQFF. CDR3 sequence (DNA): TGTGCCAGCCCGTGGGGGACTGCGTCCTACAATGAGCAGTTCTTC.

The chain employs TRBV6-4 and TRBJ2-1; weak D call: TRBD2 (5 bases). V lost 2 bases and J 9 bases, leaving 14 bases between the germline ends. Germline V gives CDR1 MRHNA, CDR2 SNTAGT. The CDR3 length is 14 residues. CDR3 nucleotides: TGTGCCAGCAGTGACGGAACTAGGTCGGGTGAGCAGTTCTTC. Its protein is CASSDGTRSGEQFF.